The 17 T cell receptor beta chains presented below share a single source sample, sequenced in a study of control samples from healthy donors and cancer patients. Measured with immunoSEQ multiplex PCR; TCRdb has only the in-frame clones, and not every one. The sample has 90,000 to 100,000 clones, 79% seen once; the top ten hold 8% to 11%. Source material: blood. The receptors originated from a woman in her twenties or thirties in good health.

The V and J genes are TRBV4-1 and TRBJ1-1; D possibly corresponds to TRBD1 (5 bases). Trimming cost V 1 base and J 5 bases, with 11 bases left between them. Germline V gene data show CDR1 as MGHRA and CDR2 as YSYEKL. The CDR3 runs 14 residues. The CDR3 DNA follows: TGCGCCAGCAGCCAAGCAGTGGGGGTAACTGAAGCTTTCTTT. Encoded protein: CASSQAVGVTEAFF.

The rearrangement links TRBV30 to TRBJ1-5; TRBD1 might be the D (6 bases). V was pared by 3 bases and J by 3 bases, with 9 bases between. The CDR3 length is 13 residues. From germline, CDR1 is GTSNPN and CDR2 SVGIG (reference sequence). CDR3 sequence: CAWRGGTNQPQHF. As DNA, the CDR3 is TGTGCCTGGAGAGGGGGAACCAATCAGCCCCAGCATTTT.

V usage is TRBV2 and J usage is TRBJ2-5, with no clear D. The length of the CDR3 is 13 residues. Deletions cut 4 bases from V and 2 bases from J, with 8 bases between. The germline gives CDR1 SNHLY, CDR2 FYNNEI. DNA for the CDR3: TGTGCCAGCAGTGGGCAGCTTCAAGAGACCCAGTACTTC. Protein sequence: CASSGQLQETQYF. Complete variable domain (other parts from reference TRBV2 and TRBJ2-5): EPEVTQTPSHQVTQMGQEVILRCVPISNHLYFYWYRQILGQKVEFLVSFYNNEISEKSEIFDDQFSVERPDGSNFTLKIRSTKLEDSAMYFCASSGQLQETQYFGPGTRLLVL.

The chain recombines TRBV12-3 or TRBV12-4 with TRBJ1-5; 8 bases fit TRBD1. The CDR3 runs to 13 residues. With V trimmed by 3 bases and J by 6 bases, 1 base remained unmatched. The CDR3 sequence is CASSLQGAQPQHF. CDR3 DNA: TGTGCCAGCAGTTTGCAGGGGGCTCAGCCCCAGCATTTT.

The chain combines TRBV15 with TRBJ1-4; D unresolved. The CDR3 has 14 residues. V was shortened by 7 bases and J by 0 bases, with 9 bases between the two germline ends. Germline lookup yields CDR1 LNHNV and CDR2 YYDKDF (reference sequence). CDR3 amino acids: CATTAPPTNEKLFF. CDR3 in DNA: TGTGCCACCACAGCACCGCCAACTAATGAAAAACTGTTTTTT.

The CDR3 spells CASSQETVNYGYTF. CDR3 DNA: TGCGCCAGCAGCCAAGAGACGGTGAACTATGGCTACACCTTC. This chain uses TRBV4-3 with TRBJ1-2, with D hard to call. V shed 0 bases and J shed 2 bases, with 7 bases lying between them. CDR3 length equals 14 residues. Per the germline V gene, CDR1 is LGHNA and CDR2 is YSLEER.

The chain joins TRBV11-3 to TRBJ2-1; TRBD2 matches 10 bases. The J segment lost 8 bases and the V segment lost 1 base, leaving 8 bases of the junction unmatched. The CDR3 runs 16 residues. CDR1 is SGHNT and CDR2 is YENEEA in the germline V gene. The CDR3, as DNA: TGTGCCAGCAGCTTAGGTTCCAGCGGGGGGGCCCATGAGCAGTTCTTC. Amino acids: CASSLGSSGGAHEQFF.

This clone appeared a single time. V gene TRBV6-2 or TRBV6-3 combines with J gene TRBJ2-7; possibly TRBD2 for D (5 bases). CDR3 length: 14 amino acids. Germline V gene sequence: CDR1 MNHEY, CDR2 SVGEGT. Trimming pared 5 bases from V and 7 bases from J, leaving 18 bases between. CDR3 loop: CASSKELGVGEQYF. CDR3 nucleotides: TGTGCCAGCAGTAAGGAACTAGGTGTGGGGGAGCAGTACTTC.

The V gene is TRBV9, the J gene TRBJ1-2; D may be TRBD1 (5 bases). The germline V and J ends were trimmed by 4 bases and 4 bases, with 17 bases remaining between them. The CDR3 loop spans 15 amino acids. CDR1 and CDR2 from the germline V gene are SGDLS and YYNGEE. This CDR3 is CASSPSSRAAYGYTF. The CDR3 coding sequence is TGTGCCAGCAGCCCTAGTTCCAGGGCCGCCTATGGCTACACCTTC.

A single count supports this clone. CDR3 coding DNA: TGTGCCAGCAGCTTGGATGCAGATACGCAGTATTTT. It codes for CASSLDADTQYF. The chain combines TRBV5-4 with TRBJ2-3; D not resolved. CDR3 size: 12 residues. Germline CDR1 reads SGHNT; CDR2 reads YYREEE (reference sequence). V was trimmed by 0 bases and J by 4 bases, leaving 3 bases between them.

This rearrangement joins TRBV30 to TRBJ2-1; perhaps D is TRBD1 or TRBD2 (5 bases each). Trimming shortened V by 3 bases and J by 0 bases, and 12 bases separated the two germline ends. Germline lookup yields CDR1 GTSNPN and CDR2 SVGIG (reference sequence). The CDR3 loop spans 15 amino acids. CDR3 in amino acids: CAWRGSGTSYNEQFF. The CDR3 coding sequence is TGTGCCTGGAGGGGGTCTGGGACCTCCTACAATGAGCAGTTCTTC.

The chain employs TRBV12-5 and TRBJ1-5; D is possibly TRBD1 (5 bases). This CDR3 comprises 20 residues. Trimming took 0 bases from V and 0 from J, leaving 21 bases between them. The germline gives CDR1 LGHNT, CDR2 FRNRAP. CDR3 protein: CASGLVPVVEGLNSNQPQHF. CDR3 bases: TGTGCTAGTGGTTTGGTACCTGTTGTCGAGGGGTTAAATAGCAATCAGCCCCAGCATTTT.

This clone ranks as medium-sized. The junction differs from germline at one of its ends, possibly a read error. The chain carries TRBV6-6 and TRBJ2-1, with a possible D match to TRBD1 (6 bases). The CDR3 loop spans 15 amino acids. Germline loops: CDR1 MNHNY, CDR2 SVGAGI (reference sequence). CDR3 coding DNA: TGTGCCAGCAGCTACTCGGACAGCTCCTACAATGAGCAGTTCTTC. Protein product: CASSYSDSSYNEQFF.

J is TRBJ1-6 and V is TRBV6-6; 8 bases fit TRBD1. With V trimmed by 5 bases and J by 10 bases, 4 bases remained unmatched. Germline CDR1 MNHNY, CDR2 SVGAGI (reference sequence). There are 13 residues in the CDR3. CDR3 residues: CASSPGGRSPLHF. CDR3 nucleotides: TGTGCCAGCAGTCCAGGGGGCCGCTCACCCCTCCACTTT.

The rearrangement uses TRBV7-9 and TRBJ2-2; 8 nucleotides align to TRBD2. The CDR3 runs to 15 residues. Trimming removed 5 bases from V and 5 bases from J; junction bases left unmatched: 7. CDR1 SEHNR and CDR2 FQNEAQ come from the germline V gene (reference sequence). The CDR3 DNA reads TGTGCCAGCAGCACCCTAGCGGGCGGAACCGGGGAGCTGTTTTTT. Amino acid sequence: CASSTLAGGTGELFF.

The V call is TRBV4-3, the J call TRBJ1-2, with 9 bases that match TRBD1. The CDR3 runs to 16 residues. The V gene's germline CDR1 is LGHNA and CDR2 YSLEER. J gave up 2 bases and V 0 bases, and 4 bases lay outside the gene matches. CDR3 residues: CASSQERTGANYGYTF. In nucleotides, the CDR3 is TGCGCCAGCAGCCAAGAAAGGACAGGGGCGAACTATGGCTACACCTTC.

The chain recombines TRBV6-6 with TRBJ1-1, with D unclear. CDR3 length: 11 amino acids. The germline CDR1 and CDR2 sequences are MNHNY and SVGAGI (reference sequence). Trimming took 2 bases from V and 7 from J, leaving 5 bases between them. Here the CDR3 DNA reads TGTGCCAGCAGTTACGGCAGTGAAGCTTTCTTT. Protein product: CASSYGSEAFF.